This T cell receptor (beta chain) was observed in a study of blood T cell repertoires in COVID-19. Study-level information: Acute and convalescent COVID-19 specimens originated in the United States, Italy and Spain.

Authors' data handling: Reference gene primer amplification gave nucleated cell count estimates. Sequencing was performed with immunoSEQ multiplex PCR; in TCRdb, only in-frame clones are kept and a portion is missing. That table furnishes V, J and clone size, whereas the DNA furnished D and trimming. The sample holds a few hundred thousand clones, nearly 85% seen once. The V segment lost 3 bases and the J segment 6 bases; nucleotides outside the gene matches: 7. This CDR3 spans 15 amino acids. Germline CDR1 MNHNS, CDR2 SASEGT. The count of this clone is one. Input material: peripheral blood. This TCR came from a woman aged 25 to 39 with COVID-19, enrolled during active disease. The V gene is TRBV6-1, the J gene TRBJ2-2; 7 bases are a match to TRBD1. The CDR3 bases are TGTGCCAGCAGTGATAGGGGGCGAGGAGCCGGGGAGCTGTTTTTT. As protein: CASSDRGRGAGELFF.